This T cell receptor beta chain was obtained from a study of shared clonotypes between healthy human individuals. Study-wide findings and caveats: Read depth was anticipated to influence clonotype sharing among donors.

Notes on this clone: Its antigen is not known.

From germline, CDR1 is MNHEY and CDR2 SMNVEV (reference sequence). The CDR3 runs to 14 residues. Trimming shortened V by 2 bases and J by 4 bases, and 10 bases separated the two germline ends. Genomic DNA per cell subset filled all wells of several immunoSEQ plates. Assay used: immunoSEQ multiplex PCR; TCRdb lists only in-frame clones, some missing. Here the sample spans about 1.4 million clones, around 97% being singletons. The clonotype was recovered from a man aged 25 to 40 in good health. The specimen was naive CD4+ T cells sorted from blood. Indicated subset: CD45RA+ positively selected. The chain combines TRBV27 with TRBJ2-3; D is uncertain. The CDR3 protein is CASSLGRFPDTQYF. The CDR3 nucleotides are TGTGCCAGCAGTTTAGGTCGGTTCCCAGATACGCAGTATTTT.